A selection of T cell receptor beta chains follows, all from one sample in a study of blood T cells in healthy people across ages. From the 5' RACE reads, TCRdb called clonotypes with MiXCR, one entry per CDR3 protein. The sample lists around 1,100,000 distinct CDR3 sequences, around two fifths seen once, with approximately 14% in the top ten. The specimen was blood. Every receptor here comes from a man between 18 and 29 years old in good health. Each CDR3 is given with its conserved first and last residue. The D gene is left open where the match is weak. Clone size is shown for a subset of rows, as once, few, many or a class of expanded clone.

clone_size	v_call	j_call	d_call	cdr3_aa	cdr3_nt
-	TRBV3-1	TRBJ1-5	-	CASSQERRGLSSNQPQHF	TGTGCCAGCAGCCAAGAAAGGCGGGGATTGTCTAGCAATCAGCCCCAGCATTTT
few	TRBV6-1	TRBJ1-5	-	CASSEDWGTGQPQHF	TGTGCCAGCAGTGAAGATTGGGGAACGGGTCAGCCCCAGCATTTT
few	TRBV9	TRBJ2-5	TRBD2	CASSVVAGGRGNEQYF	TGTGCCAGCAGCGTAGTTGCGGGGGGGCGTGGGAATGAGCAGTACTTC
once	TRBV6-2/TRBV6-3	TRBJ1-4	-	CASSCVTEKLFF	TGTGCCAGCAGTTGCGTCACCGAAAAACTGTTTTTT
-	TRBV7-2	TRBJ1-2	-	CACSLRKTPEYGYTF	TGTGCCTGCAGCTTGAGGAAGACACCCGAATATGGCTACACCTTC
-	TRBV25-1	TRBJ1-5	-	CASSDGTGPQHF	TGTGCCAGCAGTGACGGTACAGGGCCCCAGCATTTT
few	TRBV6-5	TRBJ1-2	-	CASSRRGGDYGYTF	TGTGCCAGCAGTCGCAGGGGAGGGGACTATGGCTACACCTTC
few	TRBV27	TRBJ2-5	-	CASSVLGGEETQYF	TGTGCCAGCAGTGTTCTGGGGGGCGAGGAGACCCAGTACTTC
few	TRBV2	TRBJ2-5	TRBD2	CASKRLAGLETQYF	TGTGCCAGCAAAAGGCTAGCGGGATTGGAGACCCAGTACTTC
-	TRBV5-1	TRBJ1-1	-	CASSPDRLGNTEAFF	TGCGCCAGCAGCCCCGACAGATTAGGGAACACTGAAGCTTTCTTT
-	TRBV2	TRBJ2-5	-	CASSAGQLSYQETQYF	TGTGCCAGCAGTGCCGGACAGCTATCCTACCAAGAGACCCAGTACTTC
-	TRBV20-1	TRBJ2-7	-	CSARLSFSSYEQYF	TGCAGTGCTAGGCTCAGCTTCAGCTCCTACGAGCAGTACTTC
few	TRBV7-2	TRBJ1-6	TRBD1	CASSQAGGTNSPLHF	TGTGCCAGCAGCCAGGCAGGGGGTACTAATTCACCCCTCCACTTT
many	TRBV7-2	TRBJ2-3	TRBD1	CASSFGQGQGTDTQYF	TGTGCCAGCAGCTTCGGGCAGGGACAGGGCACAGATACGCAGTATTTT
-	TRBV9	TRBJ1-2	-	CASSDRPDGNNYGYTF	TGTGCCAGCAGTGACAGACCTGACGGGAATAACTATGGCTACACCTTC
-	TRBV11-1	TRBJ2-2	-	CASSLGGISTGELFF	TGTGCCAGCAGCTTAGGAGGCATTTCCACCGGGGAGCTGTTTTTT
-	TRBV2	TRBJ2-3	-	CASSEEELGGTDTQYF	TGTGCCAGCAGTGAAGAGGAGTTGGGCGGCACAGATACGCAGTATTTT
-	TRBV7-2	TRBJ1-5	-	CASSPWGDSNQPQHF	TGTGCCAGCAGCCCCTGGGGTGATAGCAATCAGCCCCAGCATTTT
-	TRBV7-9	TRBJ2-1	TRBD2	CASSLTGRGGPSDEQFF	TGTGCCAGCAGCTTAACGGGTCGGGGGGGTCCAAGCGATGAGCAGTTCTTC
few	TRBV19	TRBJ1-2	TRBD1	CASSLDRNPYGYTF	TGTGCCAGTAGTTTGGACAGGAATCCCTATGGCTACACCTTC
few	TRBV11-1	TRBJ1-2	-	CASSLAAGTGYGYTF	TGTGCCAGCAGCTTAGCTGCCGGGACGGGGTATGGCTACACCTTC
few	TRBV13	TRBJ2-1	-	CASSLGVATYNEQFF	TGTGCCAGCAGCTTAGGGGTAGCCACCTACAATGAGCAGTTCTTC
few	TRBV12-3/TRBV12-4	TRBJ1-1	-	CACRDTLPKNTEAFF	TGTGCCTGCAGGGACACCCTCCCGAAGAACACTGAAGCTTTCTTT
many	TRBV20-1	TRBJ2-7	-	CSARDLVTGEQYF	TGCAGTGCTAGAGATCTAGTGACGGGCGAGCAGTACTTC
few	TRBV11-2	TRBJ1-2	-	CASSSTPGLDGYTF	TGTGCCAGCAGCTCAACCCCGGGATTGGATGGCTACACCTTC
-	TRBV20-1	TRBJ1-1	-	CSARDRRQENLNTEAFF	TGCAGTGCTAGAGATAGAAGGCAGGAAAACCTGAACACTGAAGCTTTCTTT
-	TRBV7-3	TRBJ2-1	-	CASSFTVEGEQFF	TGTGCCAGCAGCTTTACCGTGGAGGGTGAGCAGTTCTTC
few	TRBV7-9	TRBJ2-1	-	CASSAKNRDNEQFF	TGTGCCAGCAGCGCGAAGAACCGGGACAATGAGCAGTTCTTC
-	TRBV14	TRBJ2-5	-	CASSQLADLGGETQYF	TGTGCCAGCAGCCAACTAGCCGACCTCGGGGGAGAGACCCAGTACTTC
-	TRBV4-2	TRBJ1-3	-	CASSPPRGWGSGNTIYF	TGTGCCAGCAGCCCCCCGAGGGGCTGGGGCTCTGGAAACACCATATATTTT
many	TRBV29-1	TRBJ2-1	TRBD2	CSVRTGGRNEQFF	TGCAGCGTCCGGACGGGGGGAAGGAATGAGCAGTTCTTC
-	TRBV20-1	TRBJ1-4	-	CSASPTAVNEKLFF	TGCAGTGCTAGCCCGACGGCCGTTAATGAAAAACTGTTTTTT
-	TRBV27	TRBJ2-7	-	CASNYGYNYNEQYF	TGTGCCAGCAACTACGGTTATAACTACAATGAGCAGTACTTC
-	TRBV7-2	TRBJ2-1	-	CASSPDTRNEQFF	TGTGCCAGCAGCCCGGACACCCGGAATGAGCAGTTCTTC
-	TRBV20-1	TRBJ1-1	-	CSAARQPNTEAFF	TGCAGTGCTGCACGACAGCCGAACACTGAAGCTTTCTTT
-	TRBV14	TRBJ1-2	-	CASRKAGNYGYTF	TGTGCCAGCAGGAAGGCAGGGAACTATGGCTACACCTTC
-	TRBV20-1	TRBJ1-1	-	CSARELGGGQNTEAFF	TGCAGTGCTAGGGAACTCGGAGGGGGACAGAACACTGAAGCTTTCTTT
-	TRBV6-5	TRBJ2-5	TRBD1	CASSPNRGRRETQYF	TGTGCCAGCAGCCCTAACAGGGGGCGCCGAGAGACCCAGTACTTC
-	TRBV5-8	TRBJ2-1	TRBD2	CASSLLWTGTSGNNEQFF	TGTGCCAGCAGCTTGCTATGGACCGGGACTAGCGGGAACAATGAGCAGTTCTTC
-	TRBV9	TRBJ1-2	-	CASGPDGSYGYTF	TGTGCCAGCGGACCGGACGGATCCTATGGCTACACCTTC
-	TRBV7-2	TRBJ2-7	TRBD2	CASSSAGEAYEQYF	TGTGCCAGCAGCTCCGCGGGAGAAGCCTACGAGCAGTACTTC
-	TRBV5-1	TRBJ1-1	-	CASSSPPNTEAFF	TGCGCCAGCAGCTCCCCTCCGAACACTGAAGCTTTCTTT
few	TRBV20-1	TRBJ2-7	-	CSAKGTESSYEQYF	TGCAGTGCCAAAGGGACGGAAAGCTCCTACGAGCAGTACTTC
-	TRBV3-1	TRBJ2-4	-	CAGSHGGKNIQYF	TGTGCCGGCAGTCACGGGGGTAAAAACATTCAGTACTTC
-	TRBV7-9	TRBJ2-3	TRBD1	CASRRTGYGPDTQYF	TGTGCCAGCAGACGGACAGGGTATGGTCCAGATACGCAGTATTTT
-	TRBV7-2	TRBJ2-7	-	CASSLPLSAATSYEQYF	TGTGCCAGCAGCTTACCCCTTTCAGCGGCAACCTCCTACGAGCAGTACTTC
-	TRBV6-2/TRBV6-3	TRBJ2-2	TRBD1	CASTESGGAGEPFF	TGTGCCAGCACCGAATCAGGGGGAGCCGGGGAGCCGTTTTTT
-	TRBV20-1	TRBJ2-3	TRBD2	CSARTSGTSTDTQYF	TGCAGTGCTAGGACTAGCGGAACTAGCACAGATACGCAGTATTTT
-	TRBV7-2	TRBJ2-7	TRBD2	CASSKPPGGINEQYF	TGTGCCAGCAGCAAACCCCCGGGGGGGATCAATGAGCAGTACTTC
-	TRBV6-5	TRBJ2-3	TRBD2	CASSWFTSGGASTDTQYF	TGTGCCAGCAGTTGGTTCACTAGCGGGGGGGCAAGCACAGATACGCAGTATTTT
few	TRBV4-3	TRBJ2-5	TRBD2	CTSSQAVAGSKEETQYF	TGCACCAGCAGCCAAGCGGTAGCGGGGTCAAAAGAGGAGACCCAGTACTTC
-	TRBV9	TRBJ2-3	-	CASSVWATDTQYF	TGTGCCAGCAGCGTCTGGGCCACAGATACGCAGTATTTT
few	TRBV7-2	TRBJ2-1	TRBD1	CASRPQGQSYNEQFF	TGTGCCAGCAGACCTCAGGGACAGTCCTACAATGAGCAGTTCTTC
few	TRBV20-1	TRBJ1-2	-	CSANREYGYTF	TGCAGTGCTAACAGGGAATATGGCTACACCTTC
-	TRBV7-2	TRBJ1-5	-	CATQADPNQPQHF	TGTGCCACCCAGGCGGACCCAAATCAGCCCCAGCATTTT
-	TRBV20-1	TRBJ2-5	TRBD2	CSARELAGAQETQYF	TGCAGTGCTAGAGAGCTAGCGGGGGCCCAAGAGACCCAGTACTTC
-	TRBV12-3/TRBV12-4	TRBJ2-6	-	CASSHRQSGANALTF	TGTGCCAGCAGCCACAGACAGTCTGGGGCCAACGCCCTGACTTTC
many	TRBV7-8	TRBJ1-5	TRBD1	CASTPGQGGYSNQPQHF	TGTGCCAGCACTCCGGGGCAGGGGGGGTATAGCAATCAGCCCCAGCATTTT
-	TRBV6-5	TRBJ1-2	-	CASSYSSEGRGTNYGYTF	TGTGCCAGCAGTTACTCTTCGGAGGGGAGGGGGACTAACTATGGCTACACCTTC
-	TRBV6-1	TRBJ2-5	-	CASYGTLEQYF	TGTGCCAGCTACGGGACACTAGAGCAGTACTTC